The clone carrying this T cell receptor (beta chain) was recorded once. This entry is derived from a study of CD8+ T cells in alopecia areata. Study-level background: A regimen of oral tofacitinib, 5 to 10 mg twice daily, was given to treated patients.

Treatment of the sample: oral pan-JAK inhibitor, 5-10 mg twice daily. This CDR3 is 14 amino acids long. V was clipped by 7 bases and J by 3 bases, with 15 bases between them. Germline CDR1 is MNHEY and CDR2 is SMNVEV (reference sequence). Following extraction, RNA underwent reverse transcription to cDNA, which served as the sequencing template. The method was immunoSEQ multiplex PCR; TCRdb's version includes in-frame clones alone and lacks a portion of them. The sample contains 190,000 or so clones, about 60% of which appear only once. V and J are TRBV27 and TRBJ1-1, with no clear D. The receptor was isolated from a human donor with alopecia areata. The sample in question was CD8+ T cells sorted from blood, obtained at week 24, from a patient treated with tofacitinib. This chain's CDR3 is CASTPTWGYTEAFF. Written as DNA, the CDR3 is TGTGCCAGCACCCCTACGTGGGGTTACACTGAAGCTTTCTTT.